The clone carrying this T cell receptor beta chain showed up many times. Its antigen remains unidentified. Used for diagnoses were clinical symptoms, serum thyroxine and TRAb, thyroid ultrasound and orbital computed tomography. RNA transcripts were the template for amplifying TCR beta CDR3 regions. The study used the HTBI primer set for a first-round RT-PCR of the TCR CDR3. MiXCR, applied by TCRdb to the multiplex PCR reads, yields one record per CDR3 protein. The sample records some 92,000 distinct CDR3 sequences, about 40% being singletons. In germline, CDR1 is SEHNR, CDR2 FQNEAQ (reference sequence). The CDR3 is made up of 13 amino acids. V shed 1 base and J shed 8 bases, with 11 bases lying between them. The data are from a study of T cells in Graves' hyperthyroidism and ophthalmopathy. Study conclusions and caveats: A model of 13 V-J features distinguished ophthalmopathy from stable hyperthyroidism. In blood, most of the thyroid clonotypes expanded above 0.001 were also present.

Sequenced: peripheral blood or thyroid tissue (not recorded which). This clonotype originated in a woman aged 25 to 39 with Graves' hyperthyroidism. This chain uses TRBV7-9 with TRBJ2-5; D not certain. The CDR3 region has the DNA TGTGCCAGCAGCTTAGAACCCCCAGACACCCAGTACTTC. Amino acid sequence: CASSLEPPDTQYF.